The clone carrying this T cell receptor beta chain showed up just a few times. The entry originates in a study of regulatory T cells in long-lasting Graves disease. The V end was cut by 10 bases, the J end by 5 bases, with 20 bases between. CDR3 length: 14 residues. In germline, CDR1 is LNHDA, CDR2 SQIVND (reference sequence). For TCR beta, libraries came from iRepertoire HTBI primers and Arm-PCR of CDR3 regions. MiXCR, applied by TCRdb to the multiplex PCR reads, yields one record per CDR3 protein. Of approximately 390,000 distinct CDR3 sequences listed, around 15% were seen once; the top ten hold 20% to 25%. The time point denotes: newly diagnosed GD, antithyroid drugs for less than 3 months. From PBMCs, RNA was extracted and then used to make the TCR library. These same records also appear under a second study, on T cells in Graves' hyperthyroidism and ophthalmopathy. As reported in that work: In the first-round RT-PCR of the TCR CDR3, the HTBI primer set was used.

Here the sequenced sample was peripheral blood mononuclear cells (PBMCs), taken at new diagnosis, from a patient treated with antithyroid drugs. The V and J genes are TRBV19 and TRBJ1-1, with D unclear. The clonotype originates from a woman under 30 with Graves disease. The CDR3 sequence: CATVGPWISTEAFF. CDR3 DNA: TGTGCCACCGTCGGTCCCTGGATAAGTACTGAAGCTTTCTTT. The full variable domain, its missing parts supplied by reference TRBV19 and TRBJ1-1, is DGGITQSPKYLFRKEGQNVTLSCEQNLNHDAMYWYRQDPGQGLRLIYYSQIVNDFQKGDIAEGYSVSREKKESFPLTVTSAQKNPTAFYLCATVGPWISTEAFFGQGTRLTVV.